The clone carrying this T cell receptor beta chain came up many times. What it binds is not known. One entry per CDR3 protein results from TCRdb running MiXCR on the reads. This table holds nearly 650,000 distinct CDR3 sequences, roughly 24% found once. The data were taken from a study of T cell repertoires in cytomegalovirus infection. Turning to the study itself: Public TCR beta signature analysis indicated the presence of both CMV infection and matching HLA type. Study results and limitations: Ex vivo responses were dominated by HLA-C-restricted CMV-specific TCR beta clonotypes. Identification of carriers of CMV plus the relevant HLA was performed using cumulative public TCR beta family frequency.

The length of the CDR3 is 17 residues. The junction had 9 bases not matched to a gene; V was cut back by 5 bases and J by 2 bases. From germline, CDR1 is SGHTA and CDR2 FQGNSA. The chain employs TRBV7-2 and TRBJ2-1; TRBD2 matches 10 bases. Sequenced input: CD8+ T cells from PBMCs. This TCR came from a human donor in good health (CMV status not recorded). Some clones in this sample may be carry-over from other donors' samples. This CDR3 is CASSIHSGGYAYNEQFF. The DNA of the CDR3 is TGTGCCAGCAGCATCCATAGCGGGGGGTATGCCTACAATGAGCAGTTCTTC.